Many counts were recorded for the clone carrying this T cell receptor beta chain. Amplification of TCR beta CDR3 regions was performed using RNA transcripts as template. HTBI primers were the set used in a first-round RT-PCR of the TCR CDR3. TCRdb re-analysed the multiplex PCR reads in MiXCR, keeping a single row per CDR3 protein. Among under 450,000 distinct CDR3 sequences, roughly 14% were seen once, and the ten largest hold 12% to 15%. These data are taken from a study of T cells in Graves' hyperthyroidism and ophthalmopathy. V was shortened by 3 bases and J by 6 bases, with 10 bases between the two germline ends. CDR1 and CDR2 from the germline V gene are SNHLY and FYNNEI. The CDR3 is 13 residues long.

The sequenced material came from blood. The chain carries TRBV2 and TRBJ2-3, with D possibly matching TRBD2 (5 bases). This TCR was recovered from a woman between 18 and 29 years old with Graves' hyperthyroidism. The CDR3 DNA follows: TGTGCCAGCAGTGATGAGGGCCTGGATACGCAGTATTTT. Protein: CASSDEGLDTQYF. Variable domain in full (rest from reference TRBV2 and TRBJ2-3): EPEVTQTPSHQVTQMGQEVILRCVPISNHLYFYWYRQILGQKVEFLVSFYNNEISEKSEIFDDQFSVERPDGSNFTLKIRSTKLEDSAMYFCASSDEGLDTQYFGPGTRLTVL.